Included here is one TCR beta chain sequence, with context. Germline is not matched at one junction end, which may reflect a read error. The germline V gene has CDR1 SEHNR and CDR2 FQNEAQ (reference sequence). The CDR3 spans 15 residues. Clones were read by immunoSEQ multiplex PCR, and TCRdb kept only the in-frame ones, dropping some. The sample lists about 21,000 clones, approximately 80% seen once, with 28% in the top ten. This entry belongs to a study of early stage breast cancer tumors. V and J are TRBV7-9 and TRBJ1-4; D ambiguous. The receptor was derived from a person aged 55 to 69 with breast cancer. Sequenced material: blood. The CDR3 region is CASSPDGPGSETLFF. The CDR3 DNA reads as TGTGCCAGCAGCCCCGATGGGCCGGGGAGTGAAACACTGTTTTTT.